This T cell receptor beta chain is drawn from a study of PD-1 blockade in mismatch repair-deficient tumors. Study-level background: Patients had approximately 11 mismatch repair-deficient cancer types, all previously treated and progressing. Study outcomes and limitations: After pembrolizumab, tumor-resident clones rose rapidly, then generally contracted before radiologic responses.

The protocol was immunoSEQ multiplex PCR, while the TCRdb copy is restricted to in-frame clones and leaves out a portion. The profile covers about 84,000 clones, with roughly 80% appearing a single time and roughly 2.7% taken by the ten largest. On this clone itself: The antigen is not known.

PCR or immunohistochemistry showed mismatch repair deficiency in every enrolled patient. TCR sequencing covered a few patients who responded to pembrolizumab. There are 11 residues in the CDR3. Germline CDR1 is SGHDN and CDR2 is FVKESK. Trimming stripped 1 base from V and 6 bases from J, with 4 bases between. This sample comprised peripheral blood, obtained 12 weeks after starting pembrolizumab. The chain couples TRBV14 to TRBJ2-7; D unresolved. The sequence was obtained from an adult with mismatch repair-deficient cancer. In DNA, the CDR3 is TGTGCCAGCAGCCAAGCCGTCGAGCAGTACTTC. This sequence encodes CASSQAVEQYF. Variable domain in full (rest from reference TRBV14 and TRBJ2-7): EAGVTQFPSHSVIEKGQTVTLRCDPISGHDNLYWYRRVMGKEIKFLLHFVKESKQDESGMPNNRFLAERTGGTYSTLKVQPAELEDSGVYFCASSQAVEQYFGPGTRLTVT.